Listed below are T cell receptor beta chains from one sample, sequenced in a study of OX40 agonist ivuxolimab in advanced cancers. The data were produced by immunoSEQ multiplex PCR, yet TCRdb's version contains in-frame clones alone and is incomplete. The data hold approximately 79,000 clones, with around 94% observed a single time. Specimen: CD4+ or CD8+ T cells sorted from blood, collected in a trial of the OX40 agonist ivuxolimab. Receptors were obtained from an adult with an advanced solid tumor such as melanoma, head and neck, liver or kidney cancer. Each CDR3 is given with its conserved first and last residue. The order of the fields is J gene, clone size, D gene, V gene, CDR3 DNA, CDR3 protein. The D gene is left open where the match is weak. Only part of the rows carry a size: once, few, many, or a class if the clone is expanded.

>TRBJ1-1|few|-|TRBV4-3
TGCGCCAGCAACGACGATGGGGGGACTGAAGCTTTCTTT
CASNDDGGTEAFF
>TRBJ2-5|-|-|TRBV13
TGTGCCAGCAGCCCCCGGGGCCAGCAGGAGACCCAGTACTTC
CASSPRGQQETQYF
>TRBJ2-5|few|TRBD1|TRBV27
TGTGCCAGCAGCCTAGCAGGGGGTCCCCAAGAGACCCAGTACTTC
CASSLAGGPQETQYF
>TRBJ1-1|-|-|TRBV27
TGTGCCAGCAGTTCCCTCGGGGGGAGCACTGAAGCTTTCTTT
CASSSLGGSTEAFF
>TRBJ2-7|-|-|TRBV27
TGTGCCAGCAGTCGGTCAGACCCCTACGAGCAGTACTTC
CASSRSDPYEQYF
>TRBJ2-7|-|-|TRBV13
TGTGCCAGCAGCTTATCAGACGAGCAGTACTTC
CASSLSDEQYF
>TRBJ2-7|-|TRBD1|TRBV5-6
TGTGCCAGCAGCTTGTTCCGACAGGGCAACGAGCAGTACTTC
CASSLFRQGNEQYF
>TRBJ1-4|-|-|TRBV9
TGTGCCAGCAGCACCGACCCCCGGGACGGCCGTGCAACTAATGAAAAACTGTTTTTT
CASSTDPRDGRATNEKLFF
>TRBJ1-3|-|-|TRBV19
TGTGCCAGTAGTACCCAGATTGCTACGGGAAACACCATATATTTT
CASSTQIATGNTIYF
>TRBJ1-5|-|-|TRBV7-6
TGTGCCAGCAGCTTAGGGTCCCTTCAGCCCCAGCATTTT
CASSLGSLQPQHF
>TRBJ1-2|-|TRBD1|TRBV27
TGTGCCAGCAGTTTTCTGCCCCCCAGGGGGAGCGACTATGGCTACACCTTC
CASSFLPPRGSDYGYTF
>TRBJ1-5|-|TRBD1|TRBV19
TGTGCCAGTAGGAAAGACAGGGGGCTCCTCTATAGCAATCAGCCCCAGCATTTT
CASRKDRGLLYSNQPQHF
>TRBJ2-7|-|-|TRBV2
TGTGCCAGCAATGGGCCAACAGTAAGCTACGAGCAGTACTTC
CASNGPTVSYEQYF
>TRBJ1-2|-|-|TRBV7-9
TGTGCCAGCAGTAAAACCCGGGACCTCCTAAACCATAACTATGGCTACACCTTC
CASSKTRDLLNHNYGYTF
>TRBJ1-4|-|-|TRBV7-9
TGTGCCAGCAGCCTTAATGAAAAACTGTTTTTT
CASSLNEKLFF
>TRBJ2-3|-|-|TRBV7-9
TGTGCCAGCAGCTGGGAATTAAGCACAGATACGCAGTATTTT
CASSWELSTDTQYF
>TRBJ2-2|-|TRBD2|TRBV29-1
TGCAGCGCACCTGGGGGGGCCGGGGAGCTGTTTTTT
CSAPGGAGELFF
>TRBJ2-3|once|TRBD2|TRBV9
TGTGCCAGCAGCGTAGGTAGCGGGGGGGCCTCTGGCACAGATACGCAGTATTTT
CASSVGSGGASGTDTQYF
>TRBJ2-7|-|-|TRBV5-1
TGCGCCAGCAGCTTGGGGGATGGGGCGCGTGCCGAGCAGTACTTC
CASSLGDGARAEQYF
>TRBJ2-5|-|-|TRBV6-6
TGTGCCAGCAGTTCCTTTACCCCTGGGGGCGGGGAGACCCAGTACTTC
CASSSFTPGGGETQYF
>TRBJ2-1|-|TRBD1|TRBV9
TGTGCCAGCAGCGTAGAACCCGGGACAGGTGTGTACAATGAGCAGTTCTTC
CASSVEPGTGVYNEQFF
>TRBJ1-6|once|-|TRBV7-9
TGTGCCAGCAGCTTAGTAGCTACCGCAGGGGTTAATTCACCCCTCCACTTT
CASSLVATAGVNSPLHF
>TRBJ1-2|once|-|TRBV6-1
TGTGCCAGCAGTCCACGGGACTCGCCCTATGGCTACACCTTC
CASSPRDSPYGYTF
>TRBJ2-7|-|-|TRBV28
TGTGCCAGCAGTTTGCCCCGGGACCTATACGAGCAGTACTTC
CASSLPRDLYEQYF
>TRBJ2-5|-|TRBD2|TRBV9
TGTGCCAGCAGCGTTCTAGCGGGGGGGCCTGGAGAGACCCAGTACTTC
CASSVLAGGPGETQYF
>TRBJ2-5|-|-|TRBV14
TGTGCCAGCAGCCAAGATGGCTGGGTTGAGACCCAGTACTTC
CASSQDGWVETQYF